The sequence of this TCR beta chain was determined in a study of regulatory T cells in long-lasting Graves disease. Findings of the study overall: Favored gene segments in persistent disease were TRBV28, TRBJ1-2 and TRBJ2-5. The persistent group shared 2,741 public clonotypes, more than the approximately 930 shared by new patients.

In building TCR beta libraries, iRepertoire HTBI primers were used together with Arm-PCR of CDR3 regions. TCRdb reanalysed the multiplex PCR reads using MiXCR and keeps one entry per CDR3 protein. This sample has over 250,000 distinct CDR3 sequences, with roughly a fifth found just once. This clonotype appeared many times. The antigen remains unidentified. One end of the junction is discordant with germline, which a read error may explain. The time point: persistent/refractory GD, antithyroid drugs over 5 years with positive TRAb. Extracted PBMC RNA gave rise to the TCR library. The CDR3 spans 16 residues. CDR1 is MNHEY, CDR2 SVGAGI, per germline.

The chain links TRBV6-5 to TRBJ2-6; D is unresolved. This receptor was taken from a female donor with Graves disease. This specimen was peripheral blood mononuclear cells (PBMCs), taken when the disease was refractory, from a patient treated with antithyroid drugs. The CDR3 loop reads CASNYDIVTGANVLTF. The DNA for the CDR3 is TGTGCCAGCAATTACGATATCGTGACTGGGGCCAACGTCCTGACTTTC.